This T cell receptor beta chain derives from a study of glioma-infiltrating T cells. The CDR3 runs to 13 residues. Germline V gene sequence: CDR1 SGHTA, CDR2 FQGNSA. This clonotype appeared once. The junction departs from the called germline gene at one end, perhaps through a read error. TCR alpha and beta CDR3 regions were amplified from RNA using iRepertoire nested multiplex PCR. Each CDR3 protein gets one entry after TCRdb re-called the multiplex PCR reads with MiXCR. The table records tens of thousands of distinct CDR3 sequences, roughly 23% of them present only once. The receptor's source is a human donor with low-grade glioma or glioblastoma, undergoing nonglioma brain surgery, or in good health (not recorded which). Sequencing used glioma tissue, nonneoplastic brain tissue, or PBMCs (not recorded which). The chain joins TRBV7-2 to TRBJ2-7; tentative D call: TRBD1 (6 bases). The CDR3 protein is CASSRDTFYGQYF. The CDR3 bases are TGTGCCAGTTCCCGGGACACTTTCTACGGGCAGTACTTC.